These 17 T cell receptor beta chains came from one sample sequenced in a study of T cells after yellow fever vaccination. TCRdb passed the 5' RACE reads through MiXCR, listing each CDR3 protein once. This sample has a few hundred thousand distinct CDR3 sequences, with 4.1% found just once. The starting material was PBMCs, obtained 5 days after the yellow fever booster vaccination. All receptors come from a man between 18 and 35 years old who received the YFV17D yellow fever vaccine.

This clonotype has a handful of counts. The chain couples TRBV5-1 to TRBJ1-2; the match to TRBD1 covers 12 bases. V shed 2 bases and J 4 bases; nucleotides not matched to a gene: 9. Germline CDR1 SGHRS, CDR2 YFSETQ. This CDR3 has 17 residues. CDR3 in amino acids: CASSFYPPGQGAYGYTF. CDR3 DNA sequence: TGCGCCAGCAGCTTTTATCCCCCGGGACAGGGGGCCTATGGCTACACCTTC.

The chain uses TRBV11-3 and TRBJ2-7, with a tentative D call TRBD1 (5 bases). The CDR3 totals 13 residues. Trimming cost V 2 bases and J 1 base, with 6 bases left between them. Germline V gives CDR1 SGHNT, CDR2 YENEEA. As DNA, the CDR3 is TGTGCCAGCAGCTTACAGGGTTCCTACGAGCAGTACTTC. This codes for CASSLQGSYEQYF.

This clonotype was counted between two and nine times. This chain connects TRBV7-9 to TRBJ2-5; the D is unclear. Germline V lookup: CDR1 SEHNR, CDR2 FQNEAQ (reference sequence). This CDR3 has 13 amino acids. Deletions cut 4 bases from V and 0 bases from J, with 6 bases between. CDR3 amino acids: CASSWPNQETQYF. DNA for the CDR3: TGTGCCAGCAGCTGGCCCAACCAAGAGACCCAGTACTTC.

The rearrangement links TRBV11-2 to TRBJ1-2; D gene uncertain. The ends were cut back, 1 base at V and 8 bases at J, with 5 bases in the middle. Germline lookup yields CDR1 SGHAT and CDR2 FQNNGV. This CDR3 region has 11 residues. CDR3 sequence: CASSLGTGYTF. The CDR3 DNA is TGTGCCAGCAGCTTAGGCACCGGCTACACCTTC.

The chain recombines TRBV24-1 with TRBJ2-5; maybe TRBD1 (5 bases). V was pared by 1 base and J by 5 bases, with 7 bases between. CDR1 KGHDR and CDR2 SFDVKD come from the germline V gene. This CDR3 has 13 residues. In DNA form, the CDR3 reads TGTGCCACCAGTGATTTAGGGGTTGAGACCCAGTACTTC. It yields the protein CATSDLGVETQYF.

This clonotype came up a few times. The chain employs TRBV6-2 or TRBV6-3 and TRBJ2-1, with D unresolved. The CDR3 is 13 residues long. Germline V CDR1 and CDR2: MNHEY, SVGEGT. Trimming removed 6 bases at V and 4 bases at J, with 10 bases between. CDR3 region: CASSTSTYNEQFF. CDR3 nucleotide sequence: TGTGCCAGCAGCACTTCCACGTACAATGAGCAGTTCTTC.

This clonotype has at least ten counts. The J gene is TRBJ2-1, the V gene TRBV5-4; TRBD1 might be the D (5 bases). The CDR3 runs to 16 residues. Germline V gene sequence: CDR1 SGHNT, CDR2 YYREEE (reference sequence). With 4 bases removed from V and 2 bases from J, the gap between germline ends came to 16 bases. The CDR3 here is CASSLDGHATYNEQFF. For the CDR3, the DNA is TGTGCCAGCAGCCTTGACGGACACGCAACCTACAATGAGCAGTTCTTC.

This clonotype was recorded many times. The CDR3 sequence is CASSPGHPYEQYF. The CDR3 nucleotides read TGCGCCAGCAGCCCGGGACATCCCTACGAGCAGTACTTC. The chain couples TRBV5-1 to TRBJ2-7; the D gene is possibly TRBD1 (6 bases). V gave up 4 bases and J gave up 2 bases, with 10 bases separating them. The CDR3 runs to 13 residues. Germline loops: CDR1 SGHRS, CDR2 YFSETQ.

This clonotype was seen at least ten times. J is TRBJ2-2 and V is TRBV5-1; D unclear. The CDR3 sequence is 15 residues long. From germline, CDR1 is SGHRS and CDR2 YFSETQ. Trimming removed 0 bases at V and 2 bases at J, with 8 bases between. In nucleotides, the CDR3 is TGCGCCAGCAGCTTGGCTGGGGTCAACACCGGGGAGCTGTTTTTT. Translated: CASSLAGVNTGELFF.

V usage is TRBV5-1 and J usage is TRBJ1-1; D might be TRBD1 (5 bases). The CDR3 consists of 12 residues. The germline V gene has CDR1 SGHRS and CDR2 YFSETQ. V was pared by 6 bases and J by 10 bases, with 16 bases between. CDR3 nucleotide sequence: TGCGCCAGCACCATGGGAGGGGACCGAGCTTTCTTT. Translation gives CASTMGGDRAFF.

The rearrangement uses TRBV6-4 and TRBJ2-3; 7 bases agree with TRBD1. The junction had 10 bases not matched to a gene; V was cut back by 3 bases and J by 4 bases. The germline V gene encodes CDR1 MRHNA and CDR2 SNTAGT. The length of the CDR3 is 16 residues. In nucleotides, the CDR3 is TGTGCCAGCAGTGAAATTCCGGGACAGCCTTCAGATACGCAGTATTTT. Encoded protein: CASSEIPGQPSDTQYF.

This clonotype was seen a few times. V is TRBV27 and J is TRBJ1-3, with D maybe TRBD1 (5 bases). Trimming left V 6 bases short and J 2 bases short, with 11 bases between. In germline, CDR1 is MNHEY, CDR2 SMNVEV (reference sequence). This CDR3 spans 14 amino acids. The DNA for the CDR3 is TGTGCCAGCAGGCAGGGACTCACTGGAAACACCATATATTTT. It is translated as CASRQGLTGNTIYF.

The J gene is TRBJ1-5, the V gene TRBV2; D is unresolved. The germline V gene encodes CDR1 SNHLY and CDR2 FYNNEI. The CDR3 sequence is 14 residues long. Trimming left V 7 bases short and J 6 bases short, with 16 bases between. CDR3 amino acids: CASTPVGSRQPQHF. CDR3 nucleotide sequence: TGTGCCAGCACCCCAGTGGGCAGCCGTCAGCCCCAGCATTTT.

This clonotype was counted ten times or more. The chain recombines TRBV6-2 or TRBV6-3 with TRBJ2-1, with D hard to call. The length of the CDR3 is 13 residues. V dropped 6 bases and J dropped 0 bases, with 6 bases sitting between them. CDR1 MNHEY and CDR2 SVGEGT come from the germline V gene. The CDR3 bases are TGTGCCAGCAGCCCGTTCTCCTACAATGAGCAGTTCTTC. This translates into CASSPFSYNEQFF.

CDR3 loop: CASRTGADEKLFF. CDR3 DNA sequence: TGTGCCAGCCGGACAGGGGCTGATGAAAAACTGTTTTTT. The chain joins TRBV6-5 to TRBJ1-4; 9 bases are shared with TRBD1. Germline CDR1 and CDR2: MNHEY and SVGAGI. This CDR3 has 13 amino acids. The ends lost 8 bases at V and 6 bases at J; junction bases unmatched: 4.

This clonotype was recorded at least ten times. The rearrangement links TRBV5-1 to TRBJ1-1; possible D gene TRBD1, 5 bases. CDR3 length: 16 residues. V lost 0 bases to trimming and J lost 1 base, with 13 bases between them. Germline V gene sequence: CDR1 SGHRS, CDR2 YFSETQ. The CDR3 loop reads CASSLAQGIENTEAFF. For the CDR3, the DNA is TGCGCCAGCAGCTTGGCTCAGGGTATCGAGAACACTGAAGCTTTCTTT. Looking up the rest from reference TRBV5-1 and TRBJ1-1 gives the full variable domain: KAGVTQTPRYLIKTRGQQVTLSCSPISGHRSVSWYQQTPGQGLQFLFEYFSETQRNKGNFPGRFSGRQFSNSRSEMNVSTLELGDSALYLCASSLAQGIENTEAFFGQGTRLTVV.

The J gene is TRBJ2-2, the V gene TRBV5-1; 13 bases align to TRBD2. CDR1 is SGHRS, CDR2 YFSETQ, per germline. V dropped 4 bases and J dropped 8; count of bases not matched to a gene: 8. The CDR3 contains 16 residues. The CDR3 loop is CASSPRTSGGEGELFF. CDR3 nucleotide sequence: TGCGCCAGCAGCCCCCGGACTAGCGGGGGAGAGGGGGAGCTGTTTTTT.